A single sample is the source of the 7 T cell receptor beta chains below, sequenced in a study of T cell responses to AZD1222 COVID-19 vaccine. Repertoires were generated with immunoSEQ multiplex PCR, while TCRdb's copy carries only in-frame clones and drops some. The sample yields about 160,000 clones, about 91% seen once. The sample here was peripheral blood, taken on day 0 of MenACWY control vaccination. Every receptor here comes from an adult in good health.

V gene TRBV5-1 combines with J gene TRBJ2-3; 9 bases agree with TRBD2. V lost 7 bases and J lost 0; bases outside the gene matches: 12. Looked up from germline, CDR1 is SGHRS and CDR2 is YFSETQ. This CDR3 is 17 amino acids long. The CDR3 loop reads CASGATLAGHSTDTQYF. The CDR3, as DNA: TGCGCCAGCGGGGCGACCCTAGCGGGACACAGCACAGATACGCAGTATTTT.

V usage is TRBV28 and J usage is TRBJ1-1, with 11 bases lining up with TRBD1. CDR1 is MDHEN and CDR2 is SYDVKM in the germline V gene. CDR3 length: 15 residues. V dropped 7 bases and J dropped 1; count of bases not matched to a gene: 5. CDR3 bases: TGTGCCAGCACCGGACAGGGGGCCGGGAACACTGAAGCTTTCTTT. Its protein is CASTGQGAGNTEAFF. The full variable domain, its missing parts supplied by reference TRBV28 and TRBJ1-1, is DVKVTQSSRYLVKRTGEKVFLECVQDMDHENMFWYRQDPGLGLRLIYFSYDVKMKEKGDIPEGYSVSREKKERFSLILESASTNQTSMYLCASTGQGAGNTEAFFGQGTRLTVV.

V and J are TRBV7-2 and TRBJ1-2; 12 nucleotides match TRBD1. Losses at the gene ends were 6 bases for V and 4 bases for J; bases not matched to a gene: 15. The CDR3 is 18 amino acids. Germline V CDR1 and CDR2: SGHTA, FQGNSA. The CDR3 DNA reads TGTGCCAGCAGTCCTCGTGGGGGACAGGGGGCGCTCGGCTATGGCTACACCTTC. It specifies CASSPRGGQGALGYGYTF.

The V and J genes are TRBV19 and TRBJ1-4; D unresolved. Germline CDR1 and CDR2: LNHDA and SQIVND (reference sequence). V shed 2 bases and J shed 6 bases, with 10 bases lying between them. The CDR3 is made up of 14 amino acids. The CDR3 region is CASSINFQHEKLFF. The CDR3 region has the DNA TGTGCCAGTAGTATAAATTTCCAGCATGAAAAACTGTTTTTT.

The chain has TRBV27 and TRBJ2-2, with TRBD1 matching over 9 bases. Trimming cost V 4 bases and J 5 bases; bases outside gene matches: 20. The V gene's germline CDR1 is MNHEY and CDR2 SMNVEV (reference sequence). The CDR3 is 20 amino acids. The CDR3 bases are TGTGCCAGCAGTTCCCTTTTCCTTGATCGGGACAGGGCAGGGACCGGGGAGCTGTTTTTT. Amino acid sequence: CASSSLFLDRDRAGTGELFF.

The chain carries TRBV19 and TRBJ2-2; 9 nucleotides line up with TRBD2. Germline V gene data show CDR1 as LNHDA and CDR2 as SQIVND (reference sequence). This CDR3 has 16 amino acids. V shed 3 bases, J shed 7 bases, and the junction held 9 bases outside the gene matches. CDR3 nucleotide sequence: TGTGCCAGTAGTATTGGGGCGGGAGGGCAAGGCGGGGAGCTGTTTTTT. It specifies CASSIGAGGQGGELFF. The full variable domain, in which reference TRBV19 and TRBJ2-2 provide the parts outside the CDR3, is DGGITQSPKYLFRKEGQNVTLSCEQNLNHDAMYWYRQDPGQGLRLIYYSQIVNDFQKGDIAEGYSVSREKKESFPLTVTSAQKNPTAFYLCASSIGAGGQGGELFFGEGSRLTVL.

The rearrangement links TRBV3-1 (or the pseudogene TRBV3-2) to TRBJ2-1, with D unclear. Deletions cut 4 bases from V and 0 bases from J, with 7 bases between. The CDR3 has 14 residues. Germline-derived CDR1 and CDR2 are LGHDT and YNNKEL (reference sequence). This CDR3 is CASSLRSSYNEQFF. The CDR3, as DNA: TGTGCCAGCAGCCTCCGTAGCTCCTACAATGAGCAGTTCTTC.